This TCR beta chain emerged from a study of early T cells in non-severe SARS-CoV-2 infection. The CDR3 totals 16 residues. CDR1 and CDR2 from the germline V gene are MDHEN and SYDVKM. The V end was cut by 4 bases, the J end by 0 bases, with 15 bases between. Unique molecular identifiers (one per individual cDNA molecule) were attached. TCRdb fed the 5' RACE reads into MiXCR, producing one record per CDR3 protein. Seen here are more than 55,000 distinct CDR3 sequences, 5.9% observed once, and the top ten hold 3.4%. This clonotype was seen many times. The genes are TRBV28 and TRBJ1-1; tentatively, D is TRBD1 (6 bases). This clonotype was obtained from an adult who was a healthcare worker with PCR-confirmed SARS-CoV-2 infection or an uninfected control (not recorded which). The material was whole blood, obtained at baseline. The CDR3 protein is CASSSSGEGMNTEAFF. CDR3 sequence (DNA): TGTGCCAGCAGTTCCTCAGGGGAAGGGATGAACACTGAAGCTTTCTTT.